Listed below are T cell receptor beta chains from one sample, sequenced in a study of control samples from healthy donors and cancer patients. Sequencing was performed with immunoSEQ multiplex PCR; in TCRdb, only in-frame clones are kept and a portion is missing. The sample consists of 45,000 to 60,000 clones, 94% of them appearing once. Material for sequencing was blood. The receptors derive from a young man in good health. Both conserved end residues are part of each CDR3. The order of the fields is V gene, D gene, J gene, clone size, CDR3 protein, CDR3 DNA. The D gene is left open where the match is weak. Clone size is shown for a subset of rows, as once, few, many or a class of expanded clone.

TRBV10-1	.	TRBJ1-4	once	CASINPQSGIGEKLFF	TGCGCCAGCATCAACCCCCAGTCGGGGATTGGTGAAAAACTGTTTTTT
TRBV6-6	.	TRBJ2-1	.	CASSYSDGVREQFF	TGTGCCAGCAGTTACTCGGATGGGGTGCGGGAGCAGTTCTTC
TRBV19	.	TRBJ1-4	.	CASSVPGVEKLFF	TGTGCCAGTAGTGTACCAGGGGTTGAAAAACTGTTTTTT
TRBV7-6	.	TRBJ1-6	.	CASSLNSLYNSPLHF	TGTGCCAGCAGCTTAAACTCGCTCTATAATTCACCCCTCCACTTT
TRBV28	TRBD1	TRBJ2-2	.	CASSTAGTGNTGELFF	TGTGCCAGCAGTACCGCCGGGACAGGGAACACCGGGGAGCTGTTTTTT
TRBV19	.	TRBJ1-2	.	CASKRDTLGYTF	TGTGCCAGTAAACGGGACACTCTTGGCTACACCTTC
TRBV7-2	.	TRBJ1-5	.	CASSLWGSSTYSNQPQHF	TGTGCCAGCAGCTTGTGGGGGTCAAGTACTTATAGCAATCAGCCCCAGCATTTT
TRBV4-1	.	TRBJ1-4	.	CASSQDSGIYGGLFF	TGCGCCAGCAGCCAAGATTCCGGGATCTACGGCGGGCTGTTTTTT
TRBV9	TRBD1	TRBJ1-6	.	CASSVGTGYNSPLHF	TGTGCCAGCAGCGTAGGGACAGGGTATAATTCACCCCTCCACTTT
TRBV6-6	.	TRBJ1-4	once	CAGGGQGPNEKLFF	TGTGCCGGGGGGGGTCAAGGACCTAATGAAAAACTGTTTTTT
TRBV5-6	TRBD1	TRBJ2-7	once	CASQPRGPYEQYF	TGTGCCAGCCAACCCAGGGGGCCCTACGAGCAGTACTTC
TRBV7-2	TRBD1	TRBJ1-2	.	CASSLRQGGDYGYTF	TGTGCCAGCAGCTTACGACAGGGCGGTGACTATGGCTACACCTTC
TRBV5-1	.	TRBJ2-1	.	CASSLERGPHNEQFF	TGCGCCAGCAGCTTGGAACGGGGGCCCCACAATGAGCAGTTCTTC
TRBV23-1	.	TRBJ2-2	.	CAKGYANTGELFF	TGCGCCAAAGGCTATGCGAACACCGGGGAGCTGTTTTTT
TRBV10-2	TRBD2	TRBJ2-1	.	CASIELLAGSSYNEQFF	TGCGCCAGCATCGAATTATTAGCGGGAAGCTCCTACAATGAGCAGTTCTTC
TRBV7-8	.	TRBJ2-5	.	CALSAGGSQETQYF	TGTGCCCTTTCCGCAGGGGGGAGCCAAGAGACCCAGTACTTC
TRBV2	.	TRBJ1-2	few	CASRPFKAHYGYTF	TGTGCCAGCAGACCCTTTAAGGCGCACTATGGCTACACCTTC
TRBV12-3/TRBV12-4	.	TRBJ2-1	.	CASSLGKYNEQFF	TGTGCCAGCAGTTTAGGGAAATACAATGAGCAGTTCTTC
TRBV24-1	TRBD1	TRBJ2-1	.	CATSEYHRGTYNEQFF	TGTGCCACCAGTGAATATCACAGGGGTACCTACAATGAGCAGTTCTTC
TRBV28	.	TRBJ2-2	.	CASRAGQNVYGELFF	TGTGCCAGCAGGGCGGGGCAGAATGTATACGGGGAGCTGTTTTTT
TRBV19	.	TRBJ1-5	.	CASRRGNQPQHF	TGTGCCAGTAGGCGAGGCAATCAGCCCCAGCATTTT
TRBV7-3	TRBD1	TRBJ1-2	.	CASRGVLDRVYGYTF	TGTGCCAGCAGGGGAGTATTGGACAGGGTTTATGGCTACACCTTC
TRBV27	TRBD1	TRBJ2-7	.	CASSLGDRSYEQYF	TGTGCCAGCAGTTTAGGGGACAGATCCTACGAGCAGTACTTC
TRBV30	TRBD1	TRBJ1-2	.	CAWSQGAITGYTF	TGTGCCTGGAGTCAGGGGGCTATCACTGGCTACACCTTC
TRBV7-9	TRBD1	TRBJ2-7	.	CASSPQGQLVYEQYF	TGTGCCAGCAGCCCGCAGGGACAGTTGGTTTACGAGCAGTACTTC
TRBV6-1	TRBD1	TRBJ1-3	.	CASSKGQGALGNTIYF	TGTGCCAGCAGTAAAGGACAGGGGGCACTCGGAAACACCATATATTTT
TRBV5-6	TRBD1	TRBJ2-1	once	CASSKDRALAFSFYNEQFF	TGTGCCAGCAGCAAGGACAGGGCCCTAGCTTTCTCCTTCTACAATGAGCAGTTCTTC
TRBV3-1/TRBV3-2	.	TRBJ2-1	once	CASSQVGGGTYNEQFF	TGTGCCAGCAGCCAAGTAGGAGGAGGCACCTACAATGAGCAGTTCTTC
TRBV28	TRBD2	TRBJ2-7	.	CASSPIGLAGALSRTYEQYF	TGTGCCAGCAGTCCTATCGGGCTAGCGGGAGCCCTATCTAGGACCTACGAGCAGTACTTC
TRBV2	.	TRBJ1-6	.	CASRRDYNSPLHF	TGTGCCAGCAGAAGAGACTATAATTCACCCCTCCACTTT
TRBV19	.	TRBJ2-1	.	CASSTGWGPRNEQFF	TGTGCCAGTAGTACGGGGTGGGGGCCCCGGAATGAGCAGTTCTTC
TRBV10-3	TRBD1	TRBJ1-2	.	CAIRGQGTVYGYTF	TGTGCCATCAGAGGACAGGGGACCGTCTATGGCTACACCTTC
TRBV6-1	TRBD1	TRBJ1-2	.	CASSDPGQPYGYTF	TGTGCCAGCAGTGACCCGGGACAGCCCTATGGCTACACCTTC
TRBV27	TRBD2	TRBJ2-7	.	CASLGGDSYEQYF	TGTGCCTCCCTTGGGGGGGACTCCTACGAGCAGTACTTC
TRBV10-3	.	TRBJ2-1	.	CAISEARAEQFF	TGTGCCATCAGTGAGGCTAGAGCTGAGCAGTTCTTC